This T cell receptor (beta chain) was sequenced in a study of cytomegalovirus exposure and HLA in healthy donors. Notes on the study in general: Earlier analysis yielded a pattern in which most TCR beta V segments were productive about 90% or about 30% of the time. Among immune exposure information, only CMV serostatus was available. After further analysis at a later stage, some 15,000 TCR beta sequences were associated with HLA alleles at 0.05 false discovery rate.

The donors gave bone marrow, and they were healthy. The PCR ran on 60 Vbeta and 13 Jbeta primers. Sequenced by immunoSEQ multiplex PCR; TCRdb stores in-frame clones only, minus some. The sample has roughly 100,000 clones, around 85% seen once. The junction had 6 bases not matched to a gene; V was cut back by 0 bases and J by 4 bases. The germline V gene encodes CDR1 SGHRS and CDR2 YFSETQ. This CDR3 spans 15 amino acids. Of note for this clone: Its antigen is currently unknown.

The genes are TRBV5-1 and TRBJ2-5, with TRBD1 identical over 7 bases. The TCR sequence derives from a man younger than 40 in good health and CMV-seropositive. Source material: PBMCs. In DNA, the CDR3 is TGCGCCAGCAGCTTGGCCGGACAGGTTGGAGAGACCCAGTACTTC. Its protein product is CASSLAGQVGETQYF.